The 18 T cell receptor beta chains in this list originate from one sample, sequenced in a study of CD8+CD57+ T cells in acquired aplastic anemia. Profiling that covered TCR beta VDJ and CDR3 relied on genomic DNA as its template. From the reads, TCRdb called clonotypes with MiXCR, one entry per CDR3 protein. In the table there are 50,000 to 70,000 distinct CDR3 sequences, roughly 54% of which are singletons. Source material: sorted CD4+, CD8+, or CD8+CD57+ T cells (not recorded which) from PBMCs. Receptors originate from a human donor in good health, serving as a control.

This clonotype was counted at least ten times. The chain joins TRBV5-1 to TRBJ1-4; D remains ambiguous. The CDR3 has 13 residues. The germline CDR1 and CDR2 sequences are SGHRS and YFSETQ. The V end lost 1 base, the J end lost 12 bases, and 13 bases lay between the germline ends. In DNA form, the CDR3 reads TGCGCCAGCAGCTTGAACCGGTTTGAGGAACTGTTTTTT. It encodes CASSLNRFEELFF. Full variable domain (missing parts from reference TRBV5-1 and TRBJ1-4): KAGVTQTPRYLIKTRGQQVTLSCSPISGHRSVSWYQQTPGQGLQFLFEYFSETQRNKGNFPGRFSGRQFSNSRSEMNVSTLELGDSALYLCASSLNRFEELFFGSGTQLSVL.

Turning to this clonotype: A read error is possible here, since a much larger clone lies one base away. V is TRBV5-1 and J is TRBJ1-5; D remains ambiguous. The CDR3 covers 17 residues. Trimming left V 5 bases short and J 2 bases short, with 20 bases between. Germline V gene data show CDR1 as SGHRS and CDR2 as YFSETQ. CDR3 residues: CASRPAAWQSGNQPQHF. The CDR3 nucleotides are TGCGCCAGCAGACCGGCTGCTTGGCAGTCCGGCAATCAGCCCCAGCATTTT.

This rearrangement joins TRBV19 to TRBJ2-7, with D maybe TRBD1 (6 bases). Germline CDR1 reads LNHDA; CDR2 reads SQIVND (reference sequence). Trimming shortened V by 3 bases and J by 5 bases, and 8 bases separated the two germline ends. The CDR3 totals 12 residues. CDR3 nucleotides: TGTGCCAGTAGTATTGGGGGCCACGAGCAGTACTTC. This translates into CASSIGGHEQYF.

V gene TRBV29-1 combines with J gene TRBJ2-7, with D tentatively TRBD1 (6 bases). The germline V gene encodes CDR1 SQVTM and CDR2 ANQGSEA. The CDR3 has 12 residues. The V end lost 7 bases, the J end lost 10 bases, and 20 bases lay between the germline ends. The CDR3: CSAEGEGGSQYF. In DNA, the CDR3 is TGCAGCGCTGAGGGCGAAGGGGGAAGTCAGTACTTC.

By share of the sample, this clonotype is medium-sized. The chain uses TRBV24-1 and TRBJ1-1; TRBD1 might be the D (5 bases). The CDR3 covers 14 residues. Germline lookup yields CDR1 KGHDR and CDR2 SFDVKD. V was clipped by 0 bases and J by 5 bases, with 9 bases between them. The CDR3 reads CATSDLPGGTEAFF. The CDR3 DNA sequence: TGTGCCACCAGTGATTTGCCTGGGGGAACTGAAGCTTTCTTT.

The chain couples TRBV15 to TRBJ1-2, with TRBD1 as a possible D gene (6 bases). CDR3 length: 14 residues. In germline, CDR1 is LNHNV, CDR2 YYDKDF (reference sequence). V was trimmed by 2 bases and J by 5 bases, leaving 12 bases between them. CDR3: CATSRRQGSYGYTF. The CDR3 DNA is TGTGCCACCAGCAGACGGCAGGGGAGTTATGGCTACACCTTC.

This clonotype has a single count. This sequence joins TRBV24-1 and TRBJ2-3; D is ambiguous. CDR1 is KGHDR and CDR2 is SFDVKD in the germline V gene. V was pared by 5 bases and J by 5 bases, with 10 bases between. The CDR3 loop spans 13 amino acids. The CDR3 spells CATSVLGEDTQYF. For the CDR3, the DNA is TGTGCCACCAGTGTCCTGGGCGAAGATACGCAGTATTTT.

The rearrangement joins TRBV9 to TRBJ1-1, with D unclear. V lost 0 bases and J lost 1, with 4 bases in between. The CDR3 is 13 residues long. Germline CDR1 is SGDLS and CDR2 is YYNGEE. CDR3 in DNA: TGTGCCAGCAGCGTAGTTAGGAACACTGAAGCTTTCTTT. Translated, it gives CASSVVRNTEAFF.

This chain links TRBV5-1 with TRBJ2-5; 7 nucleotides align to TRBD2. From germline, CDR1 is SGHRS and CDR2 YFSETQ. J lost 2 bases, V lost 0 bases, and 7 bases had no gene match. This CDR3 comprises 16 residues. The CDR3 here is CASSLGPAGKQETQYF. The CDR3 nucleotides are TGCGCCAGCAGCTTGGGACCAGCGGGGAAACAAGAGACCCAGTACTTC. Based on the CDR3 plus reference TRBV5-1 and TRBJ2-5, the full variable domain is KAGVTQTPRYLIKTRGQQVTLSCSPISGHRSVSWYQQTPGQGLQFLFEYFSETQRNKGNFPGRFSGRQFSNSRSEMNVSTLELGDSALYLCASSLGPAGKQETQYFGPGTRLLVL.

V is TRBV19 and J is TRBJ1-1; D unresolved. The CDR3 extends over 14 amino acids. Trimming stripped 1 base from V and 5 bases from J, with 11 bases between. Germline assignment: CDR1 LNHDA and CDR2 SQIVND (reference sequence). Here the CDR3 DNA reads TGTGCCAGTAGTATAGTAGCGAGGGAAACTGAAGCTTTCTTT. This gives the protein CASSIVARETEAFF. Full variable domain (remainder filled in from reference TRBV19 and TRBJ1-1): DGGITQSPKYLFRKEGQNVTLSCEQNLNHDAMYWYRQDPGQGLRLIYYSQIVNDFQKGDIAEGYSVSREKKESFPLTVTSAQKNPTAFYLCASSIVARETEAFFGQGTRLTVV.

The rearrangement links TRBV5-6 to TRBJ1-6; D remains unclear. Germline loops: CDR1 SGHDT, CDR2 YYEEEE. Trimming pared 1 base from V and 8 bases from J, leaving 7 bases between. The CDR3 loop spans 13 amino acids. The CDR3: CASSLLLDSPLHF. The CDR3, as DNA: TGTGCCAGCAGCTTGCTGCTGGATTCACCCCTCCACTTT.

The chain employs TRBV9 and TRBJ1-2; unclear D gene. The CDR3 extends over 15 amino acids. The germline V gene has CDR1 SGDLS and CDR2 YYNGEE. Trimming took off 3 bases at V and 2 bases at J, with 14 bases between the two ends. CDR3 nucleotide sequence: TGTGCCAGCAGCGCGACGGTGGGGAGAAACTATGGCTACACCTTC. Protein sequence: CASSATVGRNYGYTF.

V gene TRBV25-1 combines with J gene TRBJ1-6; TRBD1 is a possible D gene (5 bases). Trimming took off 10 bases at V and 3 bases at J, with 10 bases between the two ends. The CDR3 runs to 13 residues. Germline CDR1 MGHDK, CDR2 SYGVNS. CDR3 DNA: TGTGCCACGGGGGGTGTCTATAATTCACCCCTCCACTTT. Protein: CATGGVYNSPLHF.

The gene calls are TRBV2 and TRBJ2-7; 10 bases match TRBD2. Germline V gene sequence: CDR1 SNHLY, CDR2 FYNNEI. This CDR3 has 15 amino acids. V lost 8 bases and J lost 0; bases outside the gene matches: 7. The DNA of the CDR3 is TGTGCCAGCCCTCGGGCTAGCGGGAGCTCCTACGAGCAGTACTTC. This encodes CASPRASGSSYEQYF.

This clonotype appeared once. One end of the junction does not line up with germline, which may come from a read error. V gene TRBV9 combines with J gene TRBJ2-7, with a tentative D call TRBD1 (5 bases). Germline loops: CDR1 SGDLS, CDR2 YYNGEE. The CDR3 runs 13 residues. CDR3 sequence: CASSIRTSSEQYF. The CDR3 nucleotides are TGTGCCAGCAGCATAAGGACATCCTCCGAGCAGTACTTC.

The chain has TRBV19 and TRBJ2-1; unclear D gene. The germline V gene encodes CDR1 LNHDA and CDR2 SQIVND (reference sequence). V shed 6 bases and J shed 8 bases, with 11 bases lying between them. The CDR3 consists of 12 residues. CDR3 region: CASSPPRHEQFF. In DNA, the CDR3 is TGTGCCAGTAGCCCCCCGAGGCATGAGCAGTTCTTC.

The chain links TRBV10-1 to TRBJ2-1; possibly TRBD1 for D (6 bases). Germline V lookup: CDR1 WNHNN, CDR2 SYGVQD (reference sequence). The CDR3 totals 15 residues. Trimming took 1 base from V and 4 from J, leaving 11 bases between them. Here the CDR3 reads CASSEWGPTYNEQFF. In DNA form, the CDR3 reads TGCGCCAGCAGTGAGTGGGGGCCCACTTACAATGAGCAGTTCTTC.

The chain links TRBV5-1 to TRBJ2-2; 8 positions agree with TRBD2. J gave up 6 bases and V 1 base, and 5 bases lay outside the gene matches. This CDR3 has 15 residues. Per germline, CDR1 SGHRS and CDR2 YFSETQ. CDR3 protein: CASSLQSGRSGELFF. The CDR3, as DNA: TGCGCCAGCAGCTTGCAAAGCGGGAGATCCGGGGAGCTGTTTTTT. The variable domain in full, completed from reference TRBV5-1 and TRBJ2-2, reads KAGVTQTPRYLIKTRGQQVTLSCSPISGHRSVSWYQQTPGQGLQFLFEYFSETQRNKGNFPGRFSGRQFSNSRSEMNVSTLELGDSALYLCASSLQSGRSGELFFGEGSRLTVL.